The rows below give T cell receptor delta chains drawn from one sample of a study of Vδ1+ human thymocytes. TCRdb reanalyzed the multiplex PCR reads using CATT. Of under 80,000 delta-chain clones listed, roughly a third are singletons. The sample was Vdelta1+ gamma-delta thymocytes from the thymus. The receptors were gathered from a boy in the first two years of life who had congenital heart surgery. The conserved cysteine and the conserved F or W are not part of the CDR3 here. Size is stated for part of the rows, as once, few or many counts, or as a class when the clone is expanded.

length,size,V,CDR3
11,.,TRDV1,ALGGGQTAKLI
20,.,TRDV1,ALGERTFDTGGSNLSTDKLI
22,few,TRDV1,ALGEPQSRDYWGIRGGCADKLI
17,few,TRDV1,ALGDLQRPTLGDADKLI
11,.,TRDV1,ALGDLSMEKLI
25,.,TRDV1,ALGESLPASKQIFHGGYARFLDKLI
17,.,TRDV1,ALGAFEWPHRYNTDKLI
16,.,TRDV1,ALGENYPSGPHTDKLI
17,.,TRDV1,ALGELACGGLGYTDKLI
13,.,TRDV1,ALGECGGYTDKLI
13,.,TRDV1,ALGELRLDTDKLI
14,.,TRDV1,ALGETPSSYTDKLI
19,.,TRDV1,ALGEAHRPSLGANASDKLI
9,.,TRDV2,ATGYVDKLI
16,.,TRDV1,ALGPSLGDTRLADKLI